The clone carrying this TCR beta chain was detected only once. What it binds is unknown. CD4+ T cells that had been cultured provided DNA sequenced with the Oncomine TCR Beta short-read assay. TCRdb fed the PCR reads into MiXCR, producing one record per CDR3 protein. The table has about 27,000 distinct CDR3 sequences, under 75% seen once. The data derive from a study of vaccination and CD4 T cells after COVID-19. The wider study: Overlapping spike peptides served as the stimulus for the cells. These peptides came from SARS-CoV-2 and from the common cold coronaviruses HCoV-NL63, HCoV-OC43 and HCoV-229E.

Findings and caveats of the study: The study found that a median about 88% of reactive clones in convalescent patients appeared only post-vaccination.

The V segment lost 5 bases and the J segment 5 bases; nucleotides outside the gene matches: 7. This CDR3 has 15 residues. Germline V gene lookup returns CDR1 SGHRS and CDR2 YFSETQ. Treatment meaning: approximately 10-day PBMC culture with coronavirus spike peptide pools or control peptides (ViraFEST assay). The ViraFEST method relied on peptide pools to expand antigen-specific T cells, followed by TCR sequencing. Culture of 1.9 million or so PBMCs per well took place with about 10 IU/ml IL-2 and 10 ug/ml peptide pools. Sequenced material: CD4+ T cells from blood, cultured in vitro, taken after SARS-CoV-2 vaccination. The source is a human donor who received a COVID-19 vaccine. The chain couples TRBV5-1 to TRBJ2-5; 12 positions agree with TRBD1. The CDR3 protein is CASRTGTGGSETQYF. The CDR3 nucleotides are TGCGCCAGCAGGACCGGGACAGGGGGCTCGGAGACCCAGTACTTC.